This entry is about one T cell receptor beta chain. The sample comes from a study of blood T cell repertoires in COVID-19. Generated by immunoSEQ multiplex PCR, the TCRdb table keeps only in-frame clones and is missing some. This table has about 150,000 clones, about four fifths appearing once. Germline V gene data show CDR1 as MNHEY and CDR2 as SVGAGI. V dropped 0 bases and J dropped 6; count of bases not matched to a gene: 6. The CDR3 extends over 16 amino acids. The TCR originated in a woman of 80 years or more with acute or convalescent COVID-19. Sequencing was done on a sample of peripheral blood. J is TRBJ1-5 and V is TRBV6-5, with 9 bases aligning to TRBD1. The CDR3 loop reads CASSYSNRGRGQPQHF. The CDR3 coding sequence is TGTGCCAGCAGTTACTCGAACAGGGGGCGAGGTCAGCCCCAGCATTTT.